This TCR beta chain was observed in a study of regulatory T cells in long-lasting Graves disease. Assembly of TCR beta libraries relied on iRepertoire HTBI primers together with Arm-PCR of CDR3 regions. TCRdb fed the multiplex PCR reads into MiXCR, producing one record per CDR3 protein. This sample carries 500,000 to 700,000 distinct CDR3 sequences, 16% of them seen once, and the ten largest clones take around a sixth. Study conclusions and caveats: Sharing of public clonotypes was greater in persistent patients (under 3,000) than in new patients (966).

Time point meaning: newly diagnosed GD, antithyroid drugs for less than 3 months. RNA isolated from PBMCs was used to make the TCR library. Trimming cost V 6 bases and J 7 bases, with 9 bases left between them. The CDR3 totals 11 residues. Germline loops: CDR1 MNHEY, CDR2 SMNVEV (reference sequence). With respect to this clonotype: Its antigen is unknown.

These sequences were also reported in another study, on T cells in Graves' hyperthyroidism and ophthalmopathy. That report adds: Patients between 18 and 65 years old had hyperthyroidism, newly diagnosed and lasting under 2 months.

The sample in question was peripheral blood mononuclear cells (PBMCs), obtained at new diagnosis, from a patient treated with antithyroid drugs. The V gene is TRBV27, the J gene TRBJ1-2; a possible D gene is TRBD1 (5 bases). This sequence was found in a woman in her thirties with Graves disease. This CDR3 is CASRGLVGYTF. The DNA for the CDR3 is TGTGCCAGCAGGGGGCTTGTTGGCTACACCTTC.